The table lists the clone carrying this T cell receptor beta chain with a count of one. The data are from a study of blood T cell repertoires in COVID-19. This CDR3 region has 16 residues. Germline CDR1 is MDHEN and CDR2 is SYDVKM. V lost 5 bases and J lost 4; bases outside the gene matches: 12. Authors' methods: Reference gene primer amplification gave nucleated cell count estimates. Assay: immunoSEQ multiplex PCR; the TCRdb copy retains only in-frame clones and omits some. V and J calls and clone size are copied from that table; D and trimming were computed from the DNA. The sample includes about 140,000 clones, 82% of them seen just once.

This TCR derives from a woman aged 80 or over with acute or convalescent COVID-19. The sequenced material came from peripheral blood. The rearrangement uses TRBV28 and TRBJ2-5; TRBD1 aligns across 8 bases. The CDR3 coding sequence is TGTGCCAGCAGTCCATCCCCAGGACAGGGTTTAGAGACCCAGTACTTC. Amino acids: CASSPSPGQGLETQYF.